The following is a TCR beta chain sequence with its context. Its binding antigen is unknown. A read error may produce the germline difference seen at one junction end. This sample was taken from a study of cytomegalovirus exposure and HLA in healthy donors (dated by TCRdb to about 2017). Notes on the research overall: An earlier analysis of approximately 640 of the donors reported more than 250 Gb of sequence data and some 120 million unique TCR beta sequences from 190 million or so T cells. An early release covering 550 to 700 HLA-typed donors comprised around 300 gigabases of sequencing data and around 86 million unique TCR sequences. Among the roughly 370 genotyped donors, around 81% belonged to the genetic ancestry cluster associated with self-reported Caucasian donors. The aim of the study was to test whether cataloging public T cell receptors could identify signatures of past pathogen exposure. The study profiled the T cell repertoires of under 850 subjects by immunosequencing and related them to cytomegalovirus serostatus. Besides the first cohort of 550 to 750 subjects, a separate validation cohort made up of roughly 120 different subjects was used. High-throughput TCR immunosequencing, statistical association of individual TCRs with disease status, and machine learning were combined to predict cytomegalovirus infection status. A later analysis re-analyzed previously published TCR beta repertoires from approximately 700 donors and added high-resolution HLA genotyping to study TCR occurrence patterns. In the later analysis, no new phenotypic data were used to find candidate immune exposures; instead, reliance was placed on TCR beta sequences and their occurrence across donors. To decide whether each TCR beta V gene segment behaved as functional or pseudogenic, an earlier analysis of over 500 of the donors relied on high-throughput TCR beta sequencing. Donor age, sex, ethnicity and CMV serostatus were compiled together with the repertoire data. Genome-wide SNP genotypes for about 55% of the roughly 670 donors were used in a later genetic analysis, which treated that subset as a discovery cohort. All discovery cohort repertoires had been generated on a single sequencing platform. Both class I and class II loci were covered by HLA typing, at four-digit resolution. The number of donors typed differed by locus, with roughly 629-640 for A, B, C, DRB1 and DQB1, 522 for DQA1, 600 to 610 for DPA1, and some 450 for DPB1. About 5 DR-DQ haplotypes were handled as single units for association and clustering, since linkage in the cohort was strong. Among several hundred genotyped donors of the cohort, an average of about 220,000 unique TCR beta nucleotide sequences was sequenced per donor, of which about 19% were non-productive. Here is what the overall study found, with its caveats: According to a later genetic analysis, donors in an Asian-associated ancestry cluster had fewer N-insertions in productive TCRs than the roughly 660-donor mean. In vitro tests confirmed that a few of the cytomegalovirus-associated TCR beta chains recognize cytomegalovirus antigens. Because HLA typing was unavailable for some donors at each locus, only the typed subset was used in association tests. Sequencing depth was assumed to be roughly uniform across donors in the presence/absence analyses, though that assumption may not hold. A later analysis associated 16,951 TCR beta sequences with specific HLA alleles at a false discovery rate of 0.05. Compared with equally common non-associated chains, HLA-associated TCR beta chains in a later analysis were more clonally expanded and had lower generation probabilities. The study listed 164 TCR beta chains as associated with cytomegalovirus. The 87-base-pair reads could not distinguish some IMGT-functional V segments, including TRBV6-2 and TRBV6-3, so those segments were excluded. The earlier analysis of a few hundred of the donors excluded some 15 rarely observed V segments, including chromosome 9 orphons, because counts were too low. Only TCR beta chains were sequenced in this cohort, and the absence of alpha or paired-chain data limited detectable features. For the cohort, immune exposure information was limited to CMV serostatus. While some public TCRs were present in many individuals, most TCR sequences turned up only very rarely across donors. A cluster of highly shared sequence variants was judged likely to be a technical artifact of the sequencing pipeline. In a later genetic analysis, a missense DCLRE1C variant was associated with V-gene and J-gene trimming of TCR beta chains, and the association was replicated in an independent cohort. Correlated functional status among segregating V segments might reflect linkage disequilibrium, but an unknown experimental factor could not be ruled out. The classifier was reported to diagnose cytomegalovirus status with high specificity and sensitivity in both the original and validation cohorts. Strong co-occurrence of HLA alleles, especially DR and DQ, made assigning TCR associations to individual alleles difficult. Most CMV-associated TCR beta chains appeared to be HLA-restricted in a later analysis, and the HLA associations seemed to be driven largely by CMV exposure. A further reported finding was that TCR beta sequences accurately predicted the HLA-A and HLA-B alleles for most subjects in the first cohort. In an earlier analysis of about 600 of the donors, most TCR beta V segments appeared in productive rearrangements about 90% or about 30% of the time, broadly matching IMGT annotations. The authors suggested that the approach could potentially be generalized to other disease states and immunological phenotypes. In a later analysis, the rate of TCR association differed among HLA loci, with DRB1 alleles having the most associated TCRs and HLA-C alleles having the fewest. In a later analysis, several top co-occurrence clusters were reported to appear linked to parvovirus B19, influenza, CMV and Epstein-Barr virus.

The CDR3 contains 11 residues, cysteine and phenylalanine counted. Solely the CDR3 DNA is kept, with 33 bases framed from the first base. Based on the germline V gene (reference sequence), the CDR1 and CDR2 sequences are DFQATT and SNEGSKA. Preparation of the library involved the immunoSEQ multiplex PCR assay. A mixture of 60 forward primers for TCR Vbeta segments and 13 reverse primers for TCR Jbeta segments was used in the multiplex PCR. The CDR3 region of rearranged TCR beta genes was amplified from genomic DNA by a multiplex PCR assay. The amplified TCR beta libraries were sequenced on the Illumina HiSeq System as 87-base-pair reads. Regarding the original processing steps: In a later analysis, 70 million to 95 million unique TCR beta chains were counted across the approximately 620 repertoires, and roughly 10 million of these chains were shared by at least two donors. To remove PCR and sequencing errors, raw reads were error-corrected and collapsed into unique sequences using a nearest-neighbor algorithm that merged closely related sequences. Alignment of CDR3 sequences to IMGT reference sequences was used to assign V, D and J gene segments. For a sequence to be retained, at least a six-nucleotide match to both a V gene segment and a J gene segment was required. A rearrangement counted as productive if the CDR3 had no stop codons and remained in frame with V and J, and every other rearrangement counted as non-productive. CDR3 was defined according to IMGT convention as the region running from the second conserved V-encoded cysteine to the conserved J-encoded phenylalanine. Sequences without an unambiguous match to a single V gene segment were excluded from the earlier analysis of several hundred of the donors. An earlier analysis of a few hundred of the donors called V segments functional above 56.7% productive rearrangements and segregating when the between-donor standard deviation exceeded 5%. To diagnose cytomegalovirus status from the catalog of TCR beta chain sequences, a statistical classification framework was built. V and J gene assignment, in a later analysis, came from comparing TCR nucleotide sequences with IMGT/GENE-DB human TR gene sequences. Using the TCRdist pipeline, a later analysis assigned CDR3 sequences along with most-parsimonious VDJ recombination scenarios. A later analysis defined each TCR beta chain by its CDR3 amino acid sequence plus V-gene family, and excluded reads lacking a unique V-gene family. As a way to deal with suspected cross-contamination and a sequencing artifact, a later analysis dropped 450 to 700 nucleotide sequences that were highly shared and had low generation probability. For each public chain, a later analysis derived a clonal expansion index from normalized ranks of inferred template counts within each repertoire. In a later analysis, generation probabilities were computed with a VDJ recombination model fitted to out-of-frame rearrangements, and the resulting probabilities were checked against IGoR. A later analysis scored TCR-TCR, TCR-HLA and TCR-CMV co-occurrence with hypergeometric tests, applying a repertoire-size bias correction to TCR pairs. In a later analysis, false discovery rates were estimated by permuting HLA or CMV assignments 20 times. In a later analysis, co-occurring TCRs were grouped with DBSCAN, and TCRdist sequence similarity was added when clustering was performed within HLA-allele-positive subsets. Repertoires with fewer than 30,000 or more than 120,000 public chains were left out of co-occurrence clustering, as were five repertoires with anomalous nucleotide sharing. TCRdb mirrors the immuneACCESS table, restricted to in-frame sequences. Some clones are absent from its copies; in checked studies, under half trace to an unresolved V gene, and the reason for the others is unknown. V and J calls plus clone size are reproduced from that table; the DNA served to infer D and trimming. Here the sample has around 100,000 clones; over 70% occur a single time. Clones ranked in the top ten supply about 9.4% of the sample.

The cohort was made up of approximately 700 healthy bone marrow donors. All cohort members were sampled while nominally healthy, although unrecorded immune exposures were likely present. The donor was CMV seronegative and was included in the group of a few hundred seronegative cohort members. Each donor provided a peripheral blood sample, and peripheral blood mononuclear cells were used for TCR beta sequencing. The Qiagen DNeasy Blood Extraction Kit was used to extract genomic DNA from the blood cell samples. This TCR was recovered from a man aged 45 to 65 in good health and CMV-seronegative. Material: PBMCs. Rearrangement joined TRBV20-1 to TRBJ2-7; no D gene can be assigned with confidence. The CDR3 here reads CSAPTHYGQYF. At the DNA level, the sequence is TGCAGTGCCCCGACTCACTACGGGCAGTACTTC.